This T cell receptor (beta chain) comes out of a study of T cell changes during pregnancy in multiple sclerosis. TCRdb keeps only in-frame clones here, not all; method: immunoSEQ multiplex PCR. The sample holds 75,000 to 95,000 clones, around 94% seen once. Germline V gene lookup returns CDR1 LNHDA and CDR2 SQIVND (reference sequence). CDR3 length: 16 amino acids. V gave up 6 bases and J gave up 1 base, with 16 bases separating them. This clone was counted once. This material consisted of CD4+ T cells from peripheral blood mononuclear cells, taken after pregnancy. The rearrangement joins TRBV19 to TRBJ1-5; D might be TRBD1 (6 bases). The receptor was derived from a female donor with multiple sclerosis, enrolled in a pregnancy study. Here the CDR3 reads CASRNRVIGSNQPQHF. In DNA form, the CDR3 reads TGTGCCAGTAGAAACAGGGTAATCGGGAGCAATCAGCCCCAGCATTTT.